One sample yielded the 7 T cell receptor beta chains listed below, sequenced in a study of blood T cell repertoires in COVID-19. Assay used: immunoSEQ multiplex PCR; TCRdb lists only in-frame clones, some missing. The sample lists about 170,000 clones; approximately 91% were seen once. The sample was peripheral blood. The source is a man younger than 35 with COVID-19, enrolled during active disease.

The rearrangement uses TRBV6-5 and TRBJ2-7; 7 nucleotides line up with TRBD1. V lost 8 bases to trimming and J lost 5 bases; unmatched junction nucleotides: 15. Germline CDR1 and CDR2: MNHEY and SVGAGI. The CDR3 consists of 15 residues. The CDR3: CASGLRRQGIHEQYF. In nucleotides, the CDR3 is TGTGCCAGCGGGTTGCGGAGACAGGGTATCCACGAGCAGTACTTC.

V is TRBV3-1 (or the pseudogene TRBV3-2) and J is TRBJ2-7, with TRBD1 matching 7 bases. Germline assignment: CDR1 LGHDT and CDR2 YNNKEL (reference sequence). Trimming at V came to 6 bases and at J to 2 bases, leaving 7 bases not matched to a gene. The CDR3 runs 14 residues. The CDR3, as DNA: TGTGCCAGCAGAAAGACAGGGAAGACCTACGAGCAGTACTTC. Translated, it gives CASRKTGKTYEQYF.

The CDR3 nucleotides are TGCGCCAGCAGCTTTGGCAGTAACGAGCAGTACTTC. It yields the protein CASSFGSNEQYF. This sequence joins TRBV5-1 and TRBJ2-7; D is unclear. This CDR3 spans 12 amino acids. V was trimmed by 2 bases and J by 5 bases, leaving 8 bases between them. Germline CDR1 is SGHRS and CDR2 is YFSETQ.

The chain uses TRBV7-9 and TRBJ1-2; 7 bases match TRBD1. Germline V gene data show CDR1 as SEHNR and CDR2 as FQNEAQ (reference sequence). This CDR3 comprises 15 residues. J lost 1 base, V lost 5 bases, and 7 bases had no gene match. Written as DNA, the CDR3 is TGTGCCAGCAGCCTCACCGACAGGGATAACTATGGCTACACCTTC. It yields the protein CASSLTDRDNYGYTF.

This chain links TRBV5-1 with TRBJ1-5; no clear D gene. V was cut by 5 bases and J by 2 bases, with 5 bases left in between. The CDR3 is 12 residues long. The germline CDR1 and CDR2 sequences are SGHRS and YFSETQ. CDR3 nucleotide sequence: TGCGCCAGCAGAGTAGGCAATCAGCCCCAGCATTTT. It specifies CASRVGNQPQHF.

This clone was observed at least ten times. The CDR3 sequence: CASSSRDRGSNTEAFF. CDR3 DNA: TGTGCCAGCAGCTCAAGGGACAGGGGTTCCAACACTGAAGCTTTCTTT. The chain has TRBV7-8 and TRBJ1-1, with 10 nucleotides matching TRBD1. V was pared by 4 bases and J by 2 bases, with 7 bases of the junction left unmatched. CDR1 is SGHVS, CDR2 FQNEAQ, per germline. The CDR3 spans 16 residues. Full variable domain (remainder filled in from reference TRBV7-8 and TRBJ1-1): GAGVSQSPRYKVAKRGQDVALRCDPISGHVSLFWYQQALGQGPEFLTYFQNEAQLDKSGLPSDRFFAERPEGSVSTLKIQRTQQEDSAVYLCASSSRDRGSNTEAFFGQGTRLTVV.

The genes are TRBV6-6 and TRBJ2-7; 9 bases align to TRBD2. The trim removed 2 bases at V and 2 bases at J, leaving 7 bases unmatched. Germline CDR1 reads MNHNY; CDR2 reads SVGAGI (reference sequence). CDR3 length: 16 amino acids. CDR3 DNA sequence: TGTGCCAGCAGTTACGGGTTAGCGGGAGCCCCCTACGAGCAGTACTTC. This encodes CASSYGLAGAPYEQYF.